The sequence of this T cell receptor beta chain was determined in a study of T cell responses to AZD1222 COVID-19 vaccine. Regarding the study as a whole: Targets within unmutated variant regions were reportedly found for nearly half of spike-specific TCRs.

This clone has a single count. Its target is not known. Assay used: immunoSEQ multiplex PCR; TCRdb lists only in-frame clones, some missing. The sample lists 130,000 to 150,000 clones, roughly 88% occurring once. This CDR3 region has 16 residues. CDR1 and CDR2 (germline): SGHAT, FQDESV (reference sequence). V lost 5 bases and J 5 bases, leaving 21 bases between the germline ends. The sequencing here drew on peripheral blood, taken 28 days after the second dose of the MenACWY control vaccine. The TCR originated in an adult who received the MenACWY meningococcal vaccine as a control. The genes are TRBV11-1 and TRBJ2-5; a possible D gene is TRBD2 (5 bases). This chain's CDR3 is CASSPSRRATRETQYF. CDR3 bases: TGTGCCAGCAGCCCCAGTAGGCGGGCAACCCGGGAGACCCAGTACTTC.